This T cell receptor (beta chain) was recorded in a study of shared clonotypes between healthy human individuals. On the study more broadly: The donor group consisted of a couple of women and three men, aged 18 to 49.

Clones were sequenced by immunoSEQ multiplex PCR, and TCRdb holds only the in-frame ones, with some missing. The sample yields 2 million to 2.5 million clones, approximately 94% seen once. There were no recent acute infections or vaccinations among the donors, who were healthy HIV-negative adults. Study-wide points: A small donor pool kept down the genetic and exposure-history diversity that was represented.

Germline CDR1 and CDR2: SNHLY and FYNNEI. V was trimmed by 1 base and J by 4 bases, leaving 10 bases between them. The CDR3 totals 15 residues. Notes on this clone: As yet, its antigen is unknown.

The chain combines TRBV2 with TRBJ2-2; a possible D gene is TRBD2 (5 bases). The sample taken for sequencing was naive CD4+ T cells from PBMCs. Subset noted: CD45RA+ positively selected. The clonotype comes from a man aged 18 to 29 in good health. Some clones in this sample may be carry-over from other donors' samples. The CDR3 sequence is CASSEVQDSTGELFF. The CDR3 nucleotides read TGTGCCAGCAGTGAAGTGCAGGACTCCACCGGGGAGCTGTTTTTT.